This T cell receptor beta chain was found in a study of response to subunit inactivated influenza vaccine. TCRdb processed the RT-PCR reads anew with MiXCR; each CDR3 protein has one entry. This table has a few hundred thousand distinct CDR3 sequences, 6% to 9% appearing once. The V gene's germline CDR1 is LGHDT and CDR2 YNNKEL (reference sequence). The CDR3 length is 11 residues. V lost 8 bases and J lost 8, with 10 bases in between. The study, taken as a whole, reports: Authors suggested each seasonal flu vaccination may recruit only limited numbers of new T cells.

This clonotype showed up many times. The antigen remains unidentified. This receptor was taken from a man in his fifties or sixties who received an inactivated influenza vaccine. The starting material was PBMCs from blood, obtained about 23 months after vaccination. The chain is built from TRBV3-1 and TRBJ2-1, with D perhaps assigned TRBD1 or TRBD2 (5 bases each). This CDR3 reads CASRGIDEQFF. The CDR3 nucleotides are TGTGCCAGCCGGGGCATAGATGAGCAGTTCTTC.